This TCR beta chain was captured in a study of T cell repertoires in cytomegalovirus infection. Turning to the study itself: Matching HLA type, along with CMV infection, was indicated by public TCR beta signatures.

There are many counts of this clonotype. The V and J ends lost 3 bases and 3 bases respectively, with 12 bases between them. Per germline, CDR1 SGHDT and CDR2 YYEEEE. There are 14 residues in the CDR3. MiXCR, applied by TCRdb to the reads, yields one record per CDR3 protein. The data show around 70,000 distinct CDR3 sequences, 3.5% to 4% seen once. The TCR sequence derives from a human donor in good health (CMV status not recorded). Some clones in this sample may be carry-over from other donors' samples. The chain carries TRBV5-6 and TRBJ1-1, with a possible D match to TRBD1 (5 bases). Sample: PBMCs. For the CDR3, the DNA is TGTGCCAGCAGCTGGGCGGGGGTTCACACTGAAGCTTTCTTT. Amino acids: CASSWAGVHTEAFF.